The sequence of this TCR beta chain was determined in a study of cytomegalovirus exposure and HLA in healthy donors. Looking at the study overall: Counted in an early data release were about 80 million unique TCRs from HLA-typed donors. Regarding the study as a whole: Cytomegalovirus association was listed for approximately 150 TCR beta chains. Further analysis was carried out later, and it showed several of the most significant clusters appearing linked to common viral pathogens.

The PCR had 60 Vbeta and 13 Jbeta primers. TCRdb's table, derived via immunoSEQ multiplex PCR, lists solely in-frame clones and lacks some. The table includes 160,000 or so clones, approximately 80% detected once. As regards this clone: What it binds is unknown.

The sequencing sample was made of PBMCs. This TCR came from a male donor in good health and CMV-seronegative.

CDR3 sequence: CASSPTGAMNQPQHF. DNA for the CDR3: TGTGCCAGCAGCCCGACAGGGGCCATGAATCAGCCCCAGCATTTT. The chain uses TRBV7-9 and TRBJ1-5; 8 bases line up with TRBD1. The germline V gene encodes CDR1 SEHNR and CDR2 FQNEAQ (reference sequence). V dropped 5 bases and J dropped 4; count of bases not matched to a gene: 7. The CDR3 totals 15 residues.